The entry that follows covers one T cell receptor (beta chain) sequence. These data originate in a study of blood T cell repertoires in COVID-19. On the study more broadly: The analysed material was cDNA or gDNA that came from T cells, B-cell-depleted T cells, or PBMCs.

Original handling: Estimates of nucleated cell counts were drawn from the amplification of reference gene primers. Data came from immunoSEQ multiplex PCR; TCRdb stores just in-frame clones and leaves some out. The V and J calls and clone size come from that table; D and trimming were worked out from the DNA. The table has approximately 110,000 clones, around 86% seen once; the top ten hold over 4.5%. Trimming at V came to 4 bases and at J to 4 bases, leaving 9 bases not matched to a gene. CDR1 SGHRS and CDR2 YFSETQ come from the germline V gene. This CDR3 has 16 residues. The sample was peripheral blood. The receptor was derived from a human donor in a cohort sampled during active COVID-19. The chain employs TRBV5-1 and TRBJ2-1, with TRBD2 matching over 9 bases. The CDR3 loop is CASSARLAEDYNEQFF. CDR3 sequence (DNA): TGCGCCAGCAGCGCACGACTAGCGGAGGATTACAATGAGCAGTTCTTC.